Below are 17 T cell receptor beta chains sequenced from a single sample in a study of PD-1 blockade in classical Hodgkin lymphoma. Time point meaning: cycle 4 day 1 (C4D1), after 6 weeks of nivolumab. Every patient relapsed after autologous stem cell transplantation, and brentuximab vedotin exposure varied. Sequencing used immunoSEQ multiplex PCR; TCRdb keeps in-frame clones, though not all of them. Of some 93,000 clones detected, around 80% appear once; the ten largest clones hold around 15%. The material sequenced was peripheral blood mononuclear cells (PBMCs), taken before the fourth cycle of nivolumab. The receptors were gathered from a human donor with classical Hodgkin lymphoma.

J is TRBJ2-2 and V is TRBV11-3; D might be TRBD2 (6 bases). Looked up from germline, CDR1 is SGHNT and CDR2 is YENEEA. The CDR3 is 16 residues long. Between the trimmed V and J ends, which lost 1 base and 5 bases, there was a span of 14 bases. Written as DNA, the CDR3 is TGTGCCAGCAGCTTAGTCGGCGGGACCAGGACCGGGGAGCTGTTTTTT. Translated, it gives CASSLVGGTRTGELFF. Full variable domain (rest looked up from reference TRBV11-3 and TRBJ2-2): EAGVVQSPRYKIIEKKQPVAFWCNPISGHNTLYWYLQNLGQGPELLIRYENEEAVDDSQLPKDRFSAERLKGVDSTLKIQPAELGDSAVYLCASSLVGGTRTGELFFGEGSRLTVL.

This chain links TRBV7-2 with TRBJ1-3; maybe TRBD1 (5 bases). Trimming shortened V by 1 base and J by 4 bases, and 8 bases separated the two germline ends. CDR3 length equals 14 residues. Looked up from germline, CDR1 is SGHTA and CDR2 is FQGNSA. The CDR3 coding sequence is TGTGCCAGCAGCTTAGAGGGGACCGGAAACACCATATATTTT. Protein product: CASSLEGTGNTIYF.

The chain combines TRBV25-1 with TRBJ1-4, with TRBD1 matching 8 bases. J gave up 4 bases and V 5 bases, and 3 bases lay outside the gene matches. This CDR3 has 14 amino acids. CDR1 is MGHDK, CDR2 SYGVNS, per germline. The CDR3 here is CASSPGQGNEKLFF. In DNA form, the CDR3 reads TGTGCCAGCAGTCCAGGACAGGGTAATGAAAAACTGTTTTTT.

This clone has just one count. The chain has TRBV7-2 and TRBJ2-7; D might be TRBD2 (5 bases). The ends were cut back, 1 base at V and 0 bases at J, with 10 bases in the middle. The germline gives CDR1 SGHTA, CDR2 FQGNSA. The length of the CDR3 is 15 residues. The DNA of the CDR3 is TGTGCCAGCAGCTTAGTATCCGGGGTCTCCTACGAGCAGTACTTC. This codes for CASSLVSGVSYEQYF.

The chain carries TRBV7-6 and TRBJ2-1, with D perhaps given as TRBD1 or TRBD2 (7 bases each). The CDR3 has 16 residues. The germline V gene has CDR1 SGHVS and CDR2 FNYEAQ. The germline V and J ends were trimmed by 5 bases and 5 bases, with 19 bases remaining between them. As DNA, the CDR3 is TGTGCCAGCAGCCCCAGGGGGGCTAGCGGAGACAATGAGCAGTTCTTC. Protein sequence: CASSPRGASGDNEQFF.

This sequence joins TRBV19 and TRBJ1-1, with D maybe TRBD1 (6 bases). CDR3 size: 13 residues. Germline loops: CDR1 LNHDA, CDR2 SQIVND (reference sequence). Trimming stripped 9 bases from V and 7 bases from J, with 18 bases between. Here the CDR3 reads CARGREGVREAFF. CDR3 DNA sequence: TGTGCCAGGGGAAGGGAGGGGGTACGTGAAGCTTTCTTT.

The chain links TRBV5-4 to TRBJ1-3; D remains unclear. V was clipped by 1 base and J by 6 bases, with 14 bases between them. Germline assignment: CDR1 SGHNT and CDR2 YYREEE (reference sequence). The CDR3 totals 15 residues. CDR3 DNA: TGTGCCAGCAGCTTGTCTGCGGGATTGGAAAACACCATATATTTT. Protein sequence: CASSLSAGLENTIYF.

This clone came up once. This chain joins TRBV30 and TRBJ1-2; no definite D call. Germline assignment: CDR1 GTSNPN and CDR2 SVGIG (reference sequence). The CDR3 loop spans 12 amino acids. The V end was cut by 5 bases, the J end by 1 base, with 8 bases between. The chain's CDR3 is CAWLTHNYGYTF. CDR3 in DNA: TGTGCCTGGTTGACTCATAACTATGGCTACACCTTC.

The CDR3 sequence is CASSETREELYGYTF. The DNA of the CDR3 is TGTGCCAGCAGTGAAACTAGGGAGGAACTCTATGGCTACACCTTC. The V and J genes are TRBV6-1 and TRBJ1-2, with D unresolved. The CDR3 runs 15 residues. The germline V gene has CDR1 MNHNS and CDR2 SASEGT. The V end lost 2 bases, the J end lost 4 bases, and 14 bases lay between the germline ends.

The count of this clone is one. This chain connects TRBV4-2 to TRBJ2-3, with D perhaps matching TRBD2 (6 bases). V was shortened by 6 bases and J by 4 bases, with 14 bases between the two germline ends. The germline V gene encodes CDR1 LGHNA and CDR2 YNFKEQ. The CDR3 has 14 residues. CDR3 DNA sequence: TGTGCCAGCAGGCCGGACCCGGGAGCAGATACGCAGTATTTT. Translating gives CASRPDPGADTQYF.

The chain carries TRBV6-6 and TRBJ2-3, with a weak D call TRBD1 (5 bases). The CDR3 is made up of 12 amino acids. Per the germline V gene, CDR1 is MNHNY and CDR2 is SVGAGI (reference sequence). V gave up 5 bases and J gave up 5 bases, with 8 bases separating them. The CDR3 region has the DNA TGTGCCAGCAGTACCGACAGAGATACGCAGTATTTT. Its translation is CASSTDRDTQYF.

The chain has TRBV2 and TRBJ1-2, with a tentative D call TRBD1 (6 bases). V was pared by 3 bases and J by 6 bases, with 14 bases between. This CDR3 is 14 amino acids long. The germline V gene encodes CDR1 SNHLY and CDR2 FYNNEI. In nucleotides, the CDR3 is TGTGCCAGCAGTGAGGACAGTATAGGGAATGGCTACACCTTC. Encoded protein: CASSEDSIGNGYTF.

This sequence joins TRBV7-9 and TRBJ2-3; 8 bases are a match to TRBD2. The ends lost 4 bases at V and 2 bases at J; junction bases unmatched: 5. Germline CDR1 is SEHNR and CDR2 is FQNEAQ (reference sequence). This CDR3 has 15 residues. For the CDR3, the DNA is TGTGCCAGCAGCTCTAGCGGGTCTACCACAGATACGCAGTATTTT. It yields the protein CASSSSGSTTDTQYF. The complete variable domain, with remaining parts taken from reference TRBV7-9 and TRBJ2-3, reads DTGVSQNPRHKITKRGQNVTFRCDPISEHNRLYWYRQTLGQGPEFLTYFQNEAQLEKSRLLSDRFSAERPKGSFSTLEIQRTEQGDSAMYLCASSSSGSTTDTQYFGPGTRLTVL.

The V gene is TRBV5-4, the J gene TRBJ2-3; 8 nucleotides line up with TRBD2. The CDR3 runs to 14 residues. Germline V gene sequence: CDR1 SGHNT, CDR2 YYREEE (reference sequence). The V gene end was trimmed by 2 bases and the J gene end by 6 bases; junction bases not matched to a gene: 5. Here the CDR3 DNA reads TGTGCCAGCAGCTTTGAGACTAGCGCTGATACGCAGTATTTT. Amino acid sequence: CASSFETSADTQYF.

V is TRBV19 and J is TRBJ2-7; no clear D. CDR1 is LNHDA and CDR2 is SQIVND in the germline V gene (reference sequence). This CDR3 has 14 amino acids. Trimming pared 4 bases from V and 0 bases from J, leaving 10 bases between. CDR3 protein: CASSSQDSSYEQYF. In DNA, the CDR3 is TGTGCCAGTAGTAGTCAGGATAGCTCCTACGAGCAGTACTTC.

The V gene is TRBV19, the J gene TRBJ1-1; no firm D call. Per germline, CDR1 LNHDA and CDR2 SQIVND (reference sequence). The CDR3 totals 15 residues. V gave up 5 bases and J gave up 0 bases, with 13 bases separating them. The CDR3 bases are TGTGCCAGTAGTCCGTGGACCGCCCTGAACACTGAAGCTTTCTTT. The encoded protein is CASSPWTALNTEAFF.

The rearrangement uses TRBV27 and TRBJ2-7; possible D gene TRBD1, 6 bases. Germline V gives CDR1 MNHEY, CDR2 SMNVEV (reference sequence). This CDR3 region has 14 residues. With 5 bases removed from V and 5 bases from J, the gap between germline ends came to 16 bases. CDR3 sequence reads: CASSTRQGTDEQYF. As DNA, the CDR3 is TGTGCCAGCAGTACCCGGCAGGGGACCGACGAGCAGTACTTC.